The rows below give T cell receptor beta chains drawn from one sample of a study of blood T cell repertoires in COVID-19. Using immunoSEQ multiplex PCR, the repertoire was profiled, and TCRdb retains in-frame clones only, with some absent. Of a few hundred thousand clones listed, approximately 88% are singletons. Sequenced sample: peripheral blood. These receptors all stem from a woman aged 30 to 39 who had recovered from COVID-19. Each CDR3 is given with its conserved first and last residue. Rows give clone size only sometimes, using once, few, many, or a class for an expanded clone.

length,V,size,CDR3
13,TRBV3-1/TRBV3-2,-,CASSQELRGSQYF
15,TRBV19,-,CASSFTGFSNQPQHF
13,TRBV6-5,-,CATTVDRAGEQYF
15,TRBV21-1,-,CASSIEGSFTGELFF
13,TRBV14,-,CASSQDSGDEQFF
15,TRBV2,few,CASSPWGHTGYEQYF
15,TRBV28,once,CASRITPGSDNEQFF
17,TRBV24-1,-,CATSDPGLAGVRETQYF
13,TRBV11-2,-,CASSSTASTEAFF
14,TRBV27,-,CASSPLSGGYEQYF
16,TRBV28,-,CASSLSGTGLNEKLFF
14,TRBV18,-,CASSLAAGGHEQFF
15,TRBV3-1/TRBV3-2,-,CASSQEGRGGYEQYF
14,TRBV6-6,-,CASSVSGISYEQYF
15,TRBV3-1/TRBV3-2,-,CASSLSGTPSYGYTF
17,TRBV11-3,-,CASSSGRVAGGLDEQFF
16,TRBV2,-,CASSARTSGGAPTQYF
16,TRBV30,-,CAWINRRGGGTDTQYF
16,TRBV7-2,-,CASSLVAGGDNQPQHF
15,TRBV2,-,CASRNQGARDEKLFF
13,TRBV19,-,CASSVQGMAEAFF
17,TRBV27,-,CASARGRAPFGTDTQYF
18,TRBV28,-,CASSLYGGGTFINQPQHF
13,TRBV7-2,-,CASSLDRDQPQHF
15,TRBV7-2,-,CASSLVAGGPGEQFF
16,TRBV7-9,-,CATHRGQQSMNTEAFF
10,TRBV2,-,CASSAVEAFF
12,TRBV30,once,CAWSPGTDTQYF
13,TRBV11-1,-,CASSYDRAQPQHF
14,TRBV6-2/TRBV6-3,-,CASSYEGRGDTQYF
16,TRBV4-1,-,CASSQDAGGNDNEQFF
16,TRBV28,once,CASTPPRTGTPYEQYF
15,TRBV6-5,-,CASSGRQGLNTEAFF
13,TRBV9,-,CASSVDGSDTQYF
19,TRBV28,-,CASSLDRQRGYSGANVLTF
16,TRBV19,-,CASASPRDRVPGELFF
15,TRBV11-3,-,CASSQTSDRATEAFF
11,TRBV10-3,-,CAISGGKTQYF
15,TRBV9,-,CASSVEGGRLNEQFF
13,TRBV6-5,-,CASRVLNTGELFF
15,TRBV24-1,-,CATSDAGGSYNEQFF
14,TRBV9,-,CASGSGGPVDEQFF
13,TRBV9,-,CASSVDQGDTQYF
15,TRBV30,-,CAWAPRGPIFGTIYF
14,TRBV29-1,once,CSVEWSERAYEQYF
13,TRBV29-1,-,CSVDGGMNTEAFF
16,TRBV25-1,-,CASSEAHGSFNYGYTF
13,TRBV25-1,-,CASSEMAAETQYF
17,TRBV4-1,-,CASSQDGTGVATDTQYF
15,TRBV28,-,CASCLQQGLDYGYTF
12,TRBV27,-,CASRGQGNGYTF
16,TRBV5-1,-,CASSLNIGTGSTEAFF
14,TRBV5-1,-,CASSSTGQSYEQYF
16,TRBV5-6,few,CASSLARGEGDQPQHF
15,TRBV27,-,CASSPSGRSTDTQYF
14,TRBV6-6,few,CASSRRAGNQPQHF
15,TRBV19,-,CASSIVEGDNQPQHF
14,TRBV5-4,-,CASSWTSGGNEQYF
13,TRBV10-3,-,CAISEQGETEAFF